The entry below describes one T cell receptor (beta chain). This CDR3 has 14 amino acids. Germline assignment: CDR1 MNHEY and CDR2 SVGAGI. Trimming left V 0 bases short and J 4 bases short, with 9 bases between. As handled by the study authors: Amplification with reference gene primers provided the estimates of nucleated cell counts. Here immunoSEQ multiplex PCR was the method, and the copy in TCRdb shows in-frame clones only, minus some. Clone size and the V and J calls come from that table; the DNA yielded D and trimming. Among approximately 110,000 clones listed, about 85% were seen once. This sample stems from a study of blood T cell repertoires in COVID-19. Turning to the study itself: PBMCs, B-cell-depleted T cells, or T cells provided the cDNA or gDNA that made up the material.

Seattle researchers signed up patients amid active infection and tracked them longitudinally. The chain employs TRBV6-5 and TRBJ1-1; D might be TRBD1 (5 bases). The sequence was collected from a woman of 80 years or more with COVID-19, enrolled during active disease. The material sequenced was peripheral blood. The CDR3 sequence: CASSYSGQGTEAFF. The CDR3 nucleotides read TGTGCCAGCAGTTACTCTGGGCAGGGCACTGAAGCTTTCTTT.